This TCR beta chain was found in a study of blood T cell repertoires in COVID-19. Across the whole study: COVID-19 samples from acute and convalescent phases originated in the United States, Italy and Spain.

A single count supports this clone. Participants came from roughly 23 US areas, aged roughly 18 to 100 years. The CDR3 has 18 residues. In the original workflow: Using reference gene primer amplification, nucleated cell counts were estimated. Generated by immunoSEQ multiplex PCR, the TCRdb table keeps only in-frame clones and is missing some. V and J calls and clone size follow that table, whereas D and trimming were derived from the DNA. The data hold under 200,000 clones, with about 80% observed a single time. The sequenced sample was PBMCs or T cells enriched from blood (not recorded which). The chain links TRBV21-1 to TRBJ1-2. TRBV21-1 is a documented pseudogene. This receptor was obtained from a woman aged 55-70 years with acute COVID-19. The CDR3 coding sequence is TGTGCCAGCAGCAGACTTGCCCTTACCCTGTCGGTAGTCTATGGCTACACCTTC. Protein: CASSRLALTLSVVYGYTF.